The 11 T cell receptor beta chains in this list originate from one sample, sequenced in a study of T cell clusters in autoimmune cytopenias. TRB was amplified from around 250 ng of peripheral blood genomic DNA per sample. TRB was amplified by touch-down multiplex PCR, primer pools A and B combined. Using the multiplex PCR reads, TCRdb records one entry per CDR3 protein without DNA. The listing records about 5,000 distinct CDR3 sequences. These data also formed part of another study, on T cell repertoires in aging, cancer and after chemotherapy.

What was sequenced was peripheral blood. Every receptor here comes from a human donor in good health.

The rearrangement links TRBV5-5 to TRBJ2-7; TCRdb outputs TRBD1, but without DNA this stays unchecked. The germline V gene has CDR1 SGHKS and CDR2 YYEKEE (reference sequence). The CDR3 totals 12 residues. The CDR3 protein is CASSPGGPEQYF.

This clonotype ranks as medium-sized in terms of frequency. J is TRBJ1-5 and V is TRBV19; the TCRdb D gene call, TRBD1, has no DNA to confirm it. The CDR3 covers 14 residues. Germline assignment: CDR1 LNHDA and CDR2 SQIVND (reference sequence). CDR3 protein: CASSTTELDQPQHF.

This chain links TRBV4-2 with TRBJ2-2; TCRdb reports TRBD2, a call that lacks DNA to check it against. This CDR3 is 14 amino acids long. Germline V gene data show CDR1 as LGHNA and CDR2 as YNFKEQ. The CDR3 sequence is CASSPLAGGGELFF.

This sequence joins TRBV18 and TRBJ1-1. The V gene's germline CDR1 is KGHSH and CDR2 LQKENI. This CDR3 region has 15 residues. This chain's CDR3 is CASSPMTGPTTEAFF.

This clonotype is labeled medium-sized based on frequency. V is TRBV12-3 or TRBV12-4 and J is TRBJ2-1; the TCRdb D gene call, TRBD2, has no DNA to confirm it. The CDR3 covers 16 residues. CDR3 sequence reads: CASSPLRPAGVNEQFF.

The J gene is TRBJ1-1, the V gene TRBV5-5; TCRdb reports TRBD1, a call that lacks DNA to check it against. This CDR3 is 13 amino acids long. Per germline, CDR1 SGHKS and CDR2 YYEKEE (reference sequence). The chain's CDR3 is CASRRTVNTEAFF.

The V call is TRBV11-1, the J call TRBJ2-3. This CDR3 spans 14 amino acids. Germline V gives CDR1 SGHAT, CDR2 FQDESV (reference sequence). The CDR3: CASSLGRSTDTQYF.

According to its frequency, this clonotype is medium-sized. CDR3 residues: CASSLMGNEQYF. The genes are TRBV27 and TRBJ2-7. The CDR3 consists of 12 residues. The germline V gene has CDR1 MNHEY and CDR2 SMNVEV (reference sequence).

V gene TRBV19 combines with J gene TRBJ1-1. Germline V gene sequence: CDR1 LNHDA, CDR2 SQIVND (reference sequence). The CDR3 is made up of 14 amino acids. CDR3 sequence reads: CASSIGISNTEAFF.

CDR3 protein: CASSLAGNSEQFF. This chain uses TRBV12-3 or TRBV12-4 with TRBJ2-7. CDR3 length: 13 amino acids.

J is TRBJ1-1 and V is TRBV6-5. The CDR3 contains 16 residues. Germline V CDR1 and CDR2: MNHEY, SVGAGI. CDR3 sequence: CASSRASRARPDQAFF.